Here is one T cell receptor (beta chain) with its context. Allocation to cohorts depended on clinical history reported by the participants. Two negative PCRs, clearance, or symptom resolution were required of recovered Cohort 3 donors. The entry originates in a study of blood T cell repertoires in COVID-19. Per germline, CDR1 LNHDA and CDR2 SQIVND (reference sequence). V dropped 9 bases and J dropped 4; count of bases not matched to a gene: 10. The CDR3 totals 15 residues. In the original analysis: Amplification from reference gene primers served as the basis for estimated nucleated cell counts. Data came from immunoSEQ multiplex PCR; TCRdb stores just in-frame clones and leaves some out. Clone size and the V and J calls come from that table; the DNA yielded D and trimming. The data contain approximately 300,000 clones, roughly 86% of them seen just once; the ten biggest clones take up under 3%.

The source material was PBMCs or T cells enriched from blood (not recorded which). The rearrangement links TRBV19 to TRBJ1-1, with TRBD1 matching 11 bases. The clonotype was recovered from a woman between 18 and 29 years old who had recovered from COVID-19. CDR3 DNA sequence: TGTGCCAGCACGGCAGGGGACAGGGGGTTCACTGAAGCTTTCTTT. It translates to CASTAGDRGFTEAFF.